This T cell receptor (beta chain) came from a study of shared T cell receptors in the human thymus. This CDR3 region has 17 residues. The V end lost 5 bases, the J end lost 5 bases, and 24 bases lay between the germline ends. CDR1 LNHDA and CDR2 SQIVND come from the germline V gene (reference sequence). Only in-frame clones appear in the TCRdb table, and some are missing; sequencing was by immunoSEQ multiplex PCR. The sample includes approximately 760,000 clones, over 75% of them seen just once. This sample also appeared in a second study, on human thymus T cells. In that study: Congenital heart defects were the reason for the corrective surgery that the donors, healthy Finnish infants, were having. Thymus specimens were resections from corrective heart surgery. There appeared to be biased usage of V and J genes in thymic and blood repertoires.

The rearrangement joins TRBV19 to TRBJ2-5; the D is unclear. This TCR was recovered from a girl in the first two years of life with a congenital heart defect. The sample comprised thymocytes. The CDR3 loop is CASSPVGTFNYAETQYF. DNA for the CDR3: TGTGCCAGTAGTCCGGTTGGCACATTTAACTATGCGGAGACCCAGTACTTC. The variable domain in full, completed from reference TRBV19 and TRBJ2-5, reads DGGITQSPKYLFRKEGQNVTLSCEQNLNHDAMYWYRQDPGQGLRLIYYSQIVNDFQKGDIAEGYSVSREKKESFPLTVTSAQKNPTAFYLCASSPVGTFNYAETQYFGPGTRLLVL.